This T cell receptor beta chain came from a study of T cells and copy number aberrations in small-cell lung cancer (dated by TCRdb to the early 2020s). In terms of the full investigation: TCR repertoire sequencing was paired with whole-exome sequencing of the same tumor regions to relate T cell metrics to mutations and copy number aberrations. Tumor TCR data were available for approximately 16 patients, and some 13 patients had TCR data from both tumor and normal tissue. Beyond this particular receptor, the publication reports: A small sample size, resulting from surgical resection being uncommon in small-cell lung cancer, limited the study, and the findings need validation. Every specimen was formalin-fixed paraffin-embedded tissue, a material known to introduce sequencing artifacts. Tumors had lower T-cell density, richness and clonality than adjacent lung tissue, but the difference in density was not significant.

The donors were limited-stage small-cell lung cancer patients whose surgical resection took place in Hangzhou, China, between 2008 and 2020. Every donor underwent upfront surgery with no preoperative chemotherapy or radiotherapy, and no donor received immunotherapy either before or after surgery. All 20 or so patients in the sequenced cohort were smokers or heavy second-hand smokers. Adjacent normal lung was collected at least 2 cm from the tumor margin and was confirmed morphologically free of malignant cells by two pathologists. To characterize T cell repertoire heterogeneity, the study applied multi-region TCR-beta sequencing to resected limited-stage small-cell lung cancers and to tumor-adjacent lung tissue. The AllPrep DNA/RNA FFPE Kit (Qiagen) was used to extract genomic DNA from FFPE tissue. TCR-beta CDR3 regions were amplified from genomic DNA with the immunoSEQ hsTCRB Kit using multiplexed V- and J-gene primers. Unique DNA barcodes were added in a second PCR, and the samples were pooled together with a negative control and a positive control. The pooled TCR-beta libraries were sequenced using a 150-cycle paired-end protocol on an Illumina MiSeq. The paper's processing steps were these. Adaptive Biotechnologies processed the raw sequencing data into a report containing normalized, annotated TCR-beta repertoires. T-cell density was calculated by normalizing TCR-beta templates to usable DNA, with usable DNA estimated through amplification of housekeeping genes. Clonality was defined as 1 minus Pielou's evenness, while richness was a count of unique rearrangements. Drawn from immuneACCESS, this table holds only the in-frame rearrangements with V and J called that TCRdb kept. Clones are partly lost; checked studies trace under half to an unresolved V gene and leave the rest unexplained. That table furnishes V, J and clone size, whereas the DNA furnished D and trimming. The sample table records more than 6,500 clones; roughly 76% of these occur just once. The top ten hold approximately 10% of the sample.

This clone is described as medium-sized (0.01 to 0.1%). Its specific antigen is unknown. Base quality data are lacking; no much larger clone is found one base away. Other DNA sequences within the sample encode an identical CDR3. Based on the germline V gene (reference sequence), the CDR1 and CDR2 sequences are SEHNR and FQNEAQ. Including the terminal cysteine and phenylalanine, the CDR3 comprises 16 residues. Only the CDR3 part of the read is kept: 48 bases, read in frame from the first base. Germline trimming: 7 bases from V, 4 bases from J; junction bases outside gene matches: 13. The sample taken for sequencing was normal tissue next to the tumor. The origin of this receptor is a woman in her sixties or seventies with small cell lung cancer. Some clones in this sample may be carry-over from other donors' samples. Rearrangement joined TRBV7-9 to TRBJ2-1, with 7 middle bases fitting TRBD2. The CDR3: CASTTPEREQYNEQFF. The base sequence is TGTGCCAGCACCACACCCGAGCGGGAACAATACAATGAGCAGTTCTTC.